This T cell receptor beta chain was captured in a study of identical twins (dated by TCRdb to the mid-2010s). With regard to the full study: To test whether fetal clonotypes persist, this study deep-sequenced TCR alpha and beta repertoires from monozygotic twins, from unrelated adults of various ages, and from cord blood. To rule out contamination, the twin experiments were replicated at different times with different library preparation protocols.

According to the germline V gene (reference sequence), CDR1 reads LNHDA and CDR2 reads SQIVND. The CDR3, cysteine through phenylalanine, is 15 amino acids long. The sequence is cut down to CDR3 DNA, 45 bases in frame from base 1. V is pruned by 3 bases and J by 4 bases, leaving 6 bases of the junction without a gene match. The library was generated by 5' RACE. Data came from an Illumina HiSeq 2000. Template switching introduced a universal primer binding site; the final cDNA contained a unique molecular identifier, enabling accurate counting of TCR cDNA molecules. Specific primers in the conserved constant-segment region were used to synthesize first-strand cDNA for the TCR alpha and beta chains. To control for contamination, every cDNA library carried two barcodes: a SMART-Mk sample barcode plus Illumina barcodes. TruSeq adapter sequences, together with Illumina sample barcodes, were added in two successive PCR steps. TCR alpha and beta cDNA libraries were sequenced on the Illumina HiSeq platform with custom primers. Per the source publication's procedure: MiGEC was used to process raw reads and extract unique molecular identifiers, and MiXCR was used to find CDR3 positions. For each individual, recombination models were inferred using an EM algorithm with the repgenHMM and IGoR tools. The analysis of shared clonotypes was done with the tcR package in R, with sharing normalized by the product of cloneset sizes. To study raw recombination without the effects of thymic and clonal selection, out-of-frame nonproductive sequences were analyzed. TCRdb took the public reads, trimmed them with fastp at Q25, ran MiXCR for clone calling and kept in-frame beta chains. For every CDR3 protein sequence, its rows merge into one entry that carries the most common genes and DNA. The V and J calls follow TCRdb's processing rather than the paper's. The sample profile shows about 900,000 distinct CDR3 sequences; more than 9% of them were found once. The ten largest clones represent around 1.5% of the sample.

All donors were healthy Caucasians. The twin cohort comprised three pairs of female monozygotic twins, all aged about 18 to 29 years. RNA for TCR libraries was isolated from peripheral blood mononuclear cells. This clonotype was counted only a few times. Its antigen target is currently unknown. Per-base qualities were not stored, and no clone one base away is much larger. The full study reports these points: Because the same donors could not be followed over many years, conclusions were based on cross-sectional statistical analysis. Invariant T cells such as MAIT and iNKT could partly confound zero-insertion analyses, although diverse VJ usage argued against such confounding for most clonotypes. Fewer insertions were carried by abundant cord blood beta clonotypes; a weaker similar trend was observed in young adult naive repertoires, while no such trend was observed in memory repertoires. Out-of-frame TCR alpha sharing in monozygotic twins was systematically underestimated by recombination models, whereas sharing between unrelated individuals was in agreement with the recombination models. Out-of-frame TCR alpha sequences shared between twins showed an excess of low generation-probability sequences compared with coincidental sharing between unrelated individuals. The excess sharing between twins in beta out-of-frame sequences was weaker because fewer shared sequences reduced the signal-to-noise ratio.

These data were also filed under a second study, of yellow fever vaccine responses in identical twins. The second paper states: According to the authors, in identical twins the way T cells responded to vaccination appeared partly convergent and partly personalized. Focusing on identical twins, the study followed the T cell clones that responded to the vaccine, and did so with precision.

Sequencing used PBMCs. The clonotype comes from a woman under 30 in good health. The sequence links TRBV19 to TRBJ1-1, and TRBD1 matches 9 of the central bases. The bases read TGTGCCAGTAGTATGGTGGACAGGGGTGTCACTGAAGCTTTCTTT. This is translated as CASSMVDRGVTEAFF. With all but the CDR3 taken from the reference TRBV19 and TRBJ1-1 genes, the full variable domain is: DGGITQSPKYLFRKEGQNVTLSCEQNLNHDAMYWYRQDPGQGLRLIYYSQIVNDFQKGDIAEGYSVSREKKESFPLTVTSAQKNPTAFYLCASSMVDRGVTEAFFGQGTRLTVV.